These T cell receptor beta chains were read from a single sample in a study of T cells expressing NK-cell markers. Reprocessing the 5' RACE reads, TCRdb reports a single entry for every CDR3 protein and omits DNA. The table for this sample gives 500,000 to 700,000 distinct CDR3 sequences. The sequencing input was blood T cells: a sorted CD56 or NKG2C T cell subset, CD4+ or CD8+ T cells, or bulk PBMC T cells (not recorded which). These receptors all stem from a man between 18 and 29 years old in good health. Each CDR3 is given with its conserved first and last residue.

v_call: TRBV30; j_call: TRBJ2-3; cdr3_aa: CAWSEEAGGLQYF
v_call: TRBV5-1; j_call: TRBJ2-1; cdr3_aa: CASSLGGVNEQFF
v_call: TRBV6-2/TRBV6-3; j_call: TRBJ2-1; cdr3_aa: CASSFPTSGSLFGNEQFF
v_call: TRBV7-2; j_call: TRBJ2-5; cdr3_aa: CASTQPGKETQYF
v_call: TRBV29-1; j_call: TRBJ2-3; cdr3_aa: CSAQARAGPTDTQYF
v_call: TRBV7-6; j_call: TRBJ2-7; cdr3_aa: CASSLGSGLDEQYF
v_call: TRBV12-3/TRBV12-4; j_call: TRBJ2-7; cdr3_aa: CASRTSGSWYEQYF
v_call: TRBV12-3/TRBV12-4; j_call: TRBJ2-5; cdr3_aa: CASSLMETQYF
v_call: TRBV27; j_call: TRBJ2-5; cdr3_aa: CASSLWSEGETQYF
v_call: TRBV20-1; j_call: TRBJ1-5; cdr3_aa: CSASTPTVSNQPQHF
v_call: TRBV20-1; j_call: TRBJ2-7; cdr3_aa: CSARIRGPRPEQYF
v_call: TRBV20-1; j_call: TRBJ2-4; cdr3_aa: CSAQGAKNIQYF
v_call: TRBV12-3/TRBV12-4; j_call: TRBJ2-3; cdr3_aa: CASSLGPKGDTQYF
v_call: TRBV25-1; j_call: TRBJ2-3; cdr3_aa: CASSRRLASDTQYF
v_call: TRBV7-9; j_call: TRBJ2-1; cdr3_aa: CASSFCGGTPCKGEQFF
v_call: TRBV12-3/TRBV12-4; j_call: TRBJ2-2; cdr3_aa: CASRNPRDFIEAGELFF
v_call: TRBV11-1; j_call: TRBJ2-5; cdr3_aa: CASSLAGVARVYQETQYF
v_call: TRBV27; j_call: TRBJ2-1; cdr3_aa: CASSPDPGRRYNEQFF
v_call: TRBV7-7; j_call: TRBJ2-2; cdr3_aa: CATMGDGAGELFF
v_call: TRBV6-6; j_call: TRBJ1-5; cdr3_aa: CASSTGMQPQHF
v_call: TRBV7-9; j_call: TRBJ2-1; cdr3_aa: CASRSLSGEQFF
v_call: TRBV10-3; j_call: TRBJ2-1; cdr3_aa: CAIASSGEQFF
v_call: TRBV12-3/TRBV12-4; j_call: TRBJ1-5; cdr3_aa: CASSLGRGEHQPQHF
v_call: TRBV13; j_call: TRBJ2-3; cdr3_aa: CASSLIGDGDTQYF
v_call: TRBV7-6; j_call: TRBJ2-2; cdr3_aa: CASSPFRDPLLGELFF
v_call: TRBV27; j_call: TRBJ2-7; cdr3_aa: CASKTTRGQGYFEQYF
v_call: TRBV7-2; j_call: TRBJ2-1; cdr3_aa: CASSFPSAPEQFF
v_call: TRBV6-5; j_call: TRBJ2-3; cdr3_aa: CASSYGKTTGDTQYF
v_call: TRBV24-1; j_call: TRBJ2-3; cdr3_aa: CATSEAGLAKTDTQYF
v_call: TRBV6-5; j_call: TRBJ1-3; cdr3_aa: CASSRTGNTIYF
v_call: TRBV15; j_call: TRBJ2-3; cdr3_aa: CATSGIGPSDTQYF
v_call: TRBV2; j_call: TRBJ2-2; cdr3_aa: CASIKGHLGTGELFF
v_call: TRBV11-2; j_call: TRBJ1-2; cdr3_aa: CASSLVLGGLYGYTF
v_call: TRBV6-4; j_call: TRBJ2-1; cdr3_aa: CASSDSSGQGGPYNEQFF
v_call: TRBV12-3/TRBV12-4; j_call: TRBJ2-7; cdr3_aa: CASSKRLAAYEQYF
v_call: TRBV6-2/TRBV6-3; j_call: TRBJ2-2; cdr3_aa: CASRVTGRSAGELFF
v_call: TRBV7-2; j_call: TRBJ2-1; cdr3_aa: CASLRGVSSYNEQFF
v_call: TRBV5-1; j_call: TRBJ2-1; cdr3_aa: CASSLVVRGGSSYNEQFF
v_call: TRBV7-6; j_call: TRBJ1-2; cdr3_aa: CASSLGTGGGYGYTF
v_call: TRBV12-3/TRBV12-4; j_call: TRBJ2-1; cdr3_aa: CASSPGQGMVHEQFF
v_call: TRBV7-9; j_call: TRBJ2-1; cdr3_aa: CASSDTGTGGLYNEQFF
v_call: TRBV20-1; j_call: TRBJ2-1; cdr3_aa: CSARDSGNLYNEQFF
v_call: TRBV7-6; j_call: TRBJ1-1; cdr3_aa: CASSLASGDEAFF
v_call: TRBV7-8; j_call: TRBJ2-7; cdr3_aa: CASSLARQDQYF
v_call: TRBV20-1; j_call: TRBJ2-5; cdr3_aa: CSASLTSGRFETQYF
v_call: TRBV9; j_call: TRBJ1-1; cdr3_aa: CASSASGQGTTEAFF
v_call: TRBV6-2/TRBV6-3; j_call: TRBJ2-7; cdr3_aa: CASSYYRTVTYEQYF
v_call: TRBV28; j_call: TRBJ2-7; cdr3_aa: CASSFPRTSGEQYF
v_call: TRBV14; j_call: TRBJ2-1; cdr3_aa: CASSQAVGGEQFF
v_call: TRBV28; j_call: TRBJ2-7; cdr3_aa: CASSLKGLNYEQYF
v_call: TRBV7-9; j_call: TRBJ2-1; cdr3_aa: CASSGPPMRLKNEQFF
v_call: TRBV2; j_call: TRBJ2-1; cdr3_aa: CAGCEEGHNEQFF
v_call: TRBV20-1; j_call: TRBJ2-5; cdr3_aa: CSARDMLSGRAEETQYF
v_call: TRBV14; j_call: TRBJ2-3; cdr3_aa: CASSNRAGYTDTQYF
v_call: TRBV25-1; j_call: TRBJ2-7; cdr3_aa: CASSDGFRDMEQYF